This TCR beta chain was recorded in a study of cytomegalovirus exposure and HLA in healthy donors. With 60 Vbeta and 13 Jbeta primers, the PCR was carried out. Only in-frame clones appear in the TCRdb table, and some are missing; sequencing was by immunoSEQ multiplex PCR. The profile covers over 200,000 clones, with roughly 82% appearing a single time and nearly 6% taken by the ten largest. The germline V gene encodes CDR1 LGHNT and CDR2 FRNRAP. This CDR3 is built from 13 residues. V gave up 5 bases and J gave up 7 bases, with 14 bases separating them. Sequences were obtained from PBMCs. V is TRBV12-5 and J is TRBJ2-5; maybe TRBD2 (5 bases). The clonotype comes from a man aged 40-49 years in good health and CMV-seropositive. CDR3: CASGPLGVGTQYF. The CDR3, as DNA: TGTGCTAGTGGTCCTCTCGGGGTGGGGACCCAGTACTTC.